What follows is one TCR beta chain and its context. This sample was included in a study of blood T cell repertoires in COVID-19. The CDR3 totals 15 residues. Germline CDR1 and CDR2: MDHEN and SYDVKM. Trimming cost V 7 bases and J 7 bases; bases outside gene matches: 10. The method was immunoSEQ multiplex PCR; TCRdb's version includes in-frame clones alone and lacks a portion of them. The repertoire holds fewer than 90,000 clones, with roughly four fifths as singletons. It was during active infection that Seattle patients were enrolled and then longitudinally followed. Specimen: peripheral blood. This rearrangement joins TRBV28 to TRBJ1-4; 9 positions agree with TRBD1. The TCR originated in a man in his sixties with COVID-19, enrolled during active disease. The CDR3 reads CASNSWGQGTEKLFF. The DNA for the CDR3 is TGTGCCAGCAATTCTTGGGGACAGGGAACTGAAAAACTGTTTTTT.